The 25 T cell receptor beta chains in this list originate from one sample, sequenced in a study of blood T cell repertoires in COVID-19. Data came from immunoSEQ multiplex PCR; TCRdb stores just in-frame clones and leaves some out. The repertoire holds 150,000 to 200,000 clones, with almost 80% as singletons. The sample consisted of PBMCs or T cells enriched from blood (not recorded which). Receptors originate from a woman between 50 and 59 years old who had recovered from COVID-19.

This chain links TRBV19 with TRBJ1-2; TRBD1 aligns across 12 bases. This CDR3 spans 17 amino acids. The V gene's germline CDR1 is LNHDA and CDR2 SQIVND (reference sequence). Germline trimming cut 6 bases from V and 4 bases from J; bases unmatched to any gene: 12. The CDR3 sequence is CASRLGTGGAFSYGYTF. The CDR3 region has the DNA TGTGCCAGTAGATTGGGGACAGGGGGCGCGTTCAGCTATGGCTACACCTTC.

The V gene is TRBV19, the J gene TRBJ2-2; D is possibly TRBD2 (6 bases). The V and J ends lost 3 bases and 0 bases respectively, with 11 bases between them. This CDR3 is built from 16 residues. Germline CDR1 LNHDA, CDR2 SQIVND (reference sequence). The CDR3 nucleotides read TGTGCCAGTAGTATCACTAGCTCCTCGAACACCGGGGAGCTGTTTTTT. Protein product: CASSITSSSNTGELFF.

The CDR3 DNA is TGTGCCAGCAGCTTAACGGCAGGTGTATCTGGGGCCAACGTCCTGACTTTC. This sequence encodes CASSLTAGVSGANVLTF. V is TRBV7-8 and J is TRBJ2-6; D unclear. Germline-derived CDR1 and CDR2 are SGHVS and FQNEAQ. CDR3 length equals 17 residues. V dropped 2 bases and J dropped 1 base, with 12 bases sitting between them.

In its sample, this clone was seen a few times. Because the CDR3's place on the DNA is in doubt, the DNA is left out and the CDR3 is given as listed by TCRdb. This rearrangement joins TRBV5-6 to TRBJ1-2. The CDR3 is 13 amino acids long, termini counted. CDR1 and CDR2 (germline): SGHDT, YYEEEE. The chain's CDR3 is CASSSISWAGGTF.

The sample holds a few counts of this clone. The genes are TRBV14 and TRBJ2-5; TRBD1 agrees at 7 bases. CDR1 is SGHDN, CDR2 FVKESK, per germline. Losses at the gene ends were 2 bases for V and 3 bases for J; bases not matched to a gene: 6. The CDR3 loop spans 15 amino acids. The CDR3 spells CASSQKWDSKETQYF. The CDR3 nucleotides read TGTGCCAGCAGCCAAAAGTGGGACAGCAAAGAGACCCAGTACTTC.

The chain uses TRBV18 and TRBJ2-1, with 7 bases fitting TRBD2. Unmatched junction bases numbered 12, after V lost 3 bases and J lost 7 bases. The CDR3 totals 16 residues. Germline V gives CDR1 KGHSH, CDR2 LQKENI. The CDR3 DNA reads as TGTGCCAGCTCACCGGACGCGGGAGTTAGTAGGAATGAGCAGTTCTTC. It yields the protein CASSPDAGVSRNEQFF. The full variable domain, its missing parts supplied by reference TRBV18 and TRBJ2-1, is NAGVMQNPRHLVRRRGQEARLRCSPMKGHSHVYWYRQLPEEGLKFMVYLQKENIIDESGMPKERFSAEFPKEGPSILRIQQVVRGDSAAYFCASSPDAGVSRNEQFFGPGTRLTVL.

The genes are TRBV6-5 and TRBJ1-2; D unresolved. CDR1 is MNHEY, CDR2 SVGAGI, per germline. The CDR3 spans 15 residues. With 7 bases removed from V and 1 base from J, the gap between germline ends came to 16 bases. This CDR3 reads CASTPYGTINYGYTF. CDR3 in DNA: TGTGCCAGCACTCCCTACGGAACTATTAACTATGGCTACACCTTC.

The chain has TRBV13 and TRBJ1-1; D gene uncertain. The CDR3 length is 11 residues. V shed 5 bases and J shed 1 base, with 2 bases lying between them. CDR1 and CDR2 from the germline V gene are PRHDT and FYEKMQ (reference sequence). This CDR3 is CASSQNTEAFF. The CDR3 DNA reads as TGTGCCAGCAGCCAGAACACTGAAGCTTTCTTT.

The CDR3 region has the DNA TGCGCCAGCAGGCTCAGCGGGATTTCCTATAATTCACCCCTCCACTTT. Amino acid sequence: CASRLSGISYNSPLHF. The chain carries TRBV4-3 and TRBJ1-6; D gene unclear. V lost 6 bases and J 1 base, leaving 13 bases between the germline ends. CDR1 and CDR2 (germline): LGHNA, YSLEER. This CDR3 spans 16 amino acids.

The V gene is TRBV9, the J gene TRBJ2-2, with D unclear. There are 13 residues in the CDR3. The V end lost 0 bases, the J end lost 4 bases, and 4 bases lay between the germline ends. CDR1 is SGDLS and CDR2 is YYNGEE in the germline V gene. The CDR3 DNA reads as TGTGCCAGCAGCGTAGCGGTCACCGGGGAGCTGTTTTTT. The encoded protein is CASSVAVTGELFF.

The V call is TRBV18, the J call TRBJ1-2; TRBD1 matches at 10 bases. After removal of 6 bases from V and 0 bases from J, the junction contained 10 bases not matched to a gene. CDR1 KGHSH and CDR2 LQKENI come from the germline V gene. This CDR3 is 17 amino acids long. The CDR3: CASSTGTGVTANYGYTF. The CDR3 coding sequence is TGTGCCAGCTCCACCGGGACAGGGGTAACGGCTAACTATGGCTACACCTTC.

This chain connects TRBV7-3 to TRBJ2-6; 8 bases are shared with TRBD1. V lost 0 bases to trimming and J lost 5 bases; unmatched junction nucleotides: 3. The CDR3 is made up of 16 amino acids. Germline V gene lookup returns CDR1 SGHTA and CDR2 FQGTGA. The CDR3 loop reads CASSLTGQGRANVLTF. CDR3 coding DNA: TGTGCCAGCAGCTTAACAGGACAGGGTAGGGCCAACGTCCTGACTTTC.

The table lists this clone with many counts. The CDR3 nucleotides are TGTGCCAGCAGCTTGGGTGGGGCCTCTGGGGCCAACGTCCTGACTTTC. This translates into CASSLGGASGANVLTF. J is TRBJ2-6 and V is TRBV5-4; perhaps TRBD1 as D (5 bases). The CDR3 length is 16 residues. The germline gives CDR1 SGHNT, CDR2 YYREEE (reference sequence). Trimming took 0 bases from V and 0 from J, leaving 7 bases between them.

This clone was picked up a small number of times. Other DNA sequences of this sample code for an identical CDR3. The rearrangement uses TRBV15 and TRBJ2-7, with D unclear. CDR1 LNHNV and CDR2 YYDKDF come from the germline V gene (reference sequence). Between the trimmed V and J ends, which lost 0 bases and 4 bases, there was a span of 7 bases. The CDR3 spans 13 residues. CDR3 sequence: CATSRDPGYEQYF. CDR3 DNA sequence: TGTGCCACCAGCAGAGATCCCGGTTACGAGCAGTACTTC.

The rearrangement joins TRBV10-2 to TRBJ2-3; 12 bases fit TRBD2. Per germline, CDR1 WSHSY and CDR2 SAAADI. With V trimmed by 6 bases and J by 7 bases, 5 bases remained unmatched. This CDR3 has 14 residues. Written as DNA, the CDR3 is TGCGCCAGCAGAAGACTAGCGGGAGACTATACGCAGTATTTT. As protein: CASRRLAGDYTQYF.

The chain uses TRBV3-1 (or the pseudogene TRBV3-2) and TRBJ2-6; D is unclear. Germline assignment: CDR1 LGHDT and CDR2 YNNKEL (reference sequence). This CDR3 has 18 residues. V was shortened by 4 bases and J by 0 bases, with 16 bases between the two germline ends. CDR3 sequence (DNA): TGTGCCAGCAGCCCCAGACCGGTCTCAGGCTCTGGGGCCAACGTCCTGACTTTC. Residues: CASSPRPVSGSGANVLTF.

In this sample, this clone turned up once. The chain is built from TRBV6-5 and TRBJ2-1, with 9 bases that match TRBD1. The CDR3 consists of 14 residues. Germline V lookup: CDR1 MNHEY, CDR2 SVGAGI. Trimming at V came to 7 bases and at J to 7 bases, leaving 8 bases not matched to a gene. The CDR3 DNA is TGTGCCAGCATGCCCCTGACAGGGGGAAATGAGCAGTTCTTC. It encodes CASMPLTGGNEQFF.

The chain is built from TRBV10-3 and TRBJ2-6; TRBD1 matches at 7 bases. This CDR3 has 18 residues. The V and J ends lost 5 bases and 0 bases, in that order; junction bases with no gene match: 10. CDR1 ENHRY and CDR2 SYGVKD come from the germline V gene. DNA of the CDR3: TGTGCCATCAGTAAACTACAGGGGACCAACTCTGGGGCCAACGTCCTGACTTTC. It is translated as CAISKLQGTNSGANVLTF.

There are a few counts of this clone. This sequence joins TRBV28 and TRBJ1-1; 7 bases are a match to TRBD1. The junction had 3 bases not matched to a gene; V was cut back by 2 bases and J by 0 bases. Germline-derived CDR1 and CDR2 are MDHEN and SYDVKM. There are 15 residues in the CDR3. CDR3 DNA: TGTGCCAGCAGTTTACCCAGGGGGATGAACACTGAAGCTTTCTTT. This sequence encodes CASSLPRGMNTEAFF.

This clone was observed a handful of times. This chain connects TRBV5-1 to TRBJ1-4; possible D gene TRBD1, 6 bases. The CDR3 is 13 residues long. The V and J ends lost 3 bases and 10 bases respectively, with 13 bases between them. The germline V gene has CDR1 SGHRS and CDR2 YFSETQ. The CDR3 DNA sequence: TGCGCCAGCAGCTCAGGACAGATGAGAAAACTGTTTTTT. This sequence encodes CASSSGQMRKLFF.

V and J are TRBV5-6 and TRBJ1-4; D is perhaps TRBD1 (6 bases). The CDR3 spans 17 residues. Germline lookup yields CDR1 SGHDT and CDR2 YYEEEE. The ends were cut back, 5 bases at V and 0 bases at J, with 17 bases in the middle. CDR3 protein: CASSWGPLRATNEKLFF. In DNA form, the CDR3 reads TGTGCCAGCAGTTGGGGGCCCTTACGTGCAACTAATGAAAAACTGTTTTTT. Looking up the rest from reference TRBV5-6 and TRBJ1-4 gives the full variable domain: DAGVTQSPTHLIKTRGQQVTLRCSPKSGHDTVSWYQQALGQGPQFIFQYYEEEERQRGNFPDRFSGHQFPNYSSELNVNALLLGDSALYLCASSWGPLRATNEKLFFGSGTQLSVL.

The chain couples TRBV12-3 or TRBV12-4 to TRBJ1-2, with D perhaps TRBD1 (6 bases). The CDR3 has 13 amino acids. Trimming pared 5 bases from V and 1 base from J, leaving 8 bases between. CDR3 amino acids: CASSHRDNYGYTF. CDR3 nucleotides: TGTGCCAGCAGTCACAGGGATAACTATGGCTACACCTTC.

This chain uses TRBV4-3 with TRBJ1-1; the D is unclear. With 0 bases removed from V and 2 bases from J, the gap between germline ends came to 13 bases. The germline V gene encodes CDR1 LGHNA and CDR2 YSLEER. The CDR3 is made up of 16 amino acids. The CDR3 coding sequence is TGCGCCAGCAGCCAAGAATCGCGTAGATTTAACACTGAAGCTTTCTTT. Protein product: CASSQESRRFNTEAFF.

This clone was seen once. This chain's CDR3 is CASSQGAAYNSPLHF. The CDR3 DNA is TGTGCCAGCAGTCAGGGGGCGGCGTATAATTCACCCCTCCACTTT. The genes are TRBV7-9 and TRBJ1-6; 8 nucleotides line up with TRBD1. Germline V gene lookup returns CDR1 SEHNR and CDR2 FQNEAQ (reference sequence). V was clipped by 6 bases and J by 4 bases; unmatched bases: 5. This CDR3 is built from 15 residues.

The CDR3 loop is CASTLGRTAFF. For the CDR3, the DNA is TGTGCCAGCACCTTGGGGCGAACGGCTTTCTTT. The V gene is TRBV11-1, the J gene TRBJ1-1; D possibly corresponds to TRBD1 (5 bases). CDR1 is SGHAT and CDR2 is FQDESV in the germline V gene (reference sequence). The CDR3 spans 11 residues. The V and J ends lost 7 bases and 11 bases respectively, with 14 bases between them. Complete variable domain (other parts from reference TRBV11-1 and TRBJ1-1): EAEVAQSPRYKITEKSQAVAFWCDPISGHATLYWYRQILGQGPELLVQFQDESVVDDSQLPKDRFSAERLKGVDSTLKIQPAELGDSAMYLCASTLGRTAFFGQGTRLTVV.